This T cell receptor beta chain derives from a study of T-cell memory formation after mild COVID-19. Germline V gene sequence: CDR1 SGHTA, CDR2 FQGNSA. This CDR3 is 15 amino acids long. J lost 5 bases, V lost 0 bases, and 3 bases had no gene match. The 5'RACE method, run with constant-segment primers, produced TCR alpha and TCR beta cDNA libraries (carrying sample barcodes and UMIs). TCRdb ran MiXCR on the 5' RACE reads and lists one entry per CDR3 protein. The repertoire includes hundreds of thousands of distinct CDR3 sequences, around 21% of them detected once, and approximately 13% sits in the top ten. This clonotype came up a few times.

The rearrangement joins TRBV7-2 to TRBJ1-1; TRBD1 matches 10 bases. The TCR comes from an adult woman who had mild COVID-19 (a few samples of this study predate the infection). Cell type and time point are not known. Specimen: PBMCs or a T cell subset sorted from them (not recorded which). CDR3 sequence (DNA): TGTGCCAGCAGCTTAGCGGGACAGGGGCAAACTGAAGCTTTCTTT. This gives the protein CASSLAGQGQTEAFF.